The rows below give T cell receptor beta chains drawn from one sample of a study of CD8 T cells in ankylosing spondylitis. TCRdb redid the calling of the 5' RACE reads with MiXCR, one entry per CDR3 protein. The sample has about 400,000 distinct CDR3 sequences; about a fifth are singletons. The sample was blood, either unsorted or a sorted T cell fraction (not recorded which). These receptors all come from a male donor with ankylosing spondylitis. Both conserved end residues are part of each CDR3. D genes are given only for firm matches. Rows may omit the clone size; those that give it use once, few, many or a size class.

J gene | D gene | clone size | V gene | CDR3 protein | CDR3 DNA
TRBJ2-3 | NA | few | TRBV4-1 | CASSQSPGENTDTQYF | TGCGCCAGCAGCCAAAGCCCAGGGGAAAACACAGATACGCAGTATTTT
TRBJ1-4 | NA | few | TRBV7-8 | CASSLGGIDEKLFF | TGTGCCAGCAGCTTAGGCGGTATCGATGAAAAACTGTTTTTT
TRBJ1-1 | NA | NA | TRBV12-5 | CTSGWGSQGKNTEAFF | TGTACTAGTGGTTGGGGATCACAGGGAAAGAACACTGAAGCTTTCTTT
TRBJ2-3 | NA | NA | TRBV15 | CATSRDGQNTDTQYF | TGTGCCACCAGCAGAGACGGACAGAACACAGATACGCAGTATTTT
TRBJ2-3 | TRBD2 | few | TRBV10-3 | CATLTSGYFTDTQYF | TGTGCCACCTTGACTAGCGGCTACTTCACAGATACGCAGTATTTT
TRBJ1-3 | NA | few | TRBV5-1 | CASSLTSGNTIYF | TGCGCCAGCAGCCTCACCTCTGGAAACACCATATATTTT
TRBJ2-1 | TRBD1 | few | TRBV24-1 | CATSDSTGGTYNEQFF | TGTGCCACCAGTGATTCGACAGGGGGCACCTACAATGAGCAGTTCTTC
TRBJ2-7 | NA | NA | TRBV11-2 | CASTQRGEQYF | TGTGCCAGCACCCAGAGGGGCGAGCAGTACTTC
TRBJ1-5 | NA | NA | TRBV27 | CASSFSGYNQPQHF | TGTGCCAGCAGTTTCTCGGGATACAATCAGCCCCAGCATTTT
TRBJ1-2 | NA | NA | TRBV7-9 | CASSPEGNGYGYTF | TGTGCCAGCAGCCCGGAAGGGAATGGCTATGGCTACACCTTC
TRBJ2-7 | NA | few | TRBV18 | CASSPDSGSAYEQYF | TGTGCCAGCTCACCAGACTCTGGGAGTGCCTACGAGCAGTACTTC
TRBJ2-7 | NA | NA | TRBV28 | CASSLSEVKQYF | TGTGCCAGCAGTTTATCCGAAGTCAAGCAGTACTTC
TRBJ2-2 | TRBD2 | many | TRBV5-1 | CASSLGLAANTGELFF | TGCGCCAGCAGCTTGGGGCTAGCGGCGAACACCGGGGAGCTGTTTTTT